A single sample is the source of the 18 T cell receptor beta chains below, sequenced in a study of T cells in women clearing cervical HPV infection. Profiling relied on immunoSEQ multiplex PCR, and the TCRdb table lists in-frame clones only, not all of them. This sample's table has about 19,000 clones. Sequencing used blood buffy coat. The receptors come from a woman aged 18 to 69 with a cervical HPV16 infection that either progressed to CIN3+ or cleared (not recorded which).

About this clone: Coverage ceases 3 residues before the CDR3 finishes, and the germline J gene fills in the end. In the same sample, other DNA sequences code for this CDR3. The J gene is TRBJ1-3, the V gene TRBV2; 8 nucleotides align to TRBD1. Germline assignment: CDR1 SNHLY and CDR2 FYNNEI. The CDR3 sequence is 13 residues long. The V segment lost 9 bases and the J segment 4 bases; nucleotides outside the gene matches: 5. The part of the CDR3 DNA that was read is TGTGCCAGTCCAGGGGGCGCGGGAAACACC. This sequence encodes CASPGGAGNT. The CDR3 in its entirety is CASPGGAGNTIYF.

CDR3 sequence reads: CASSLQDMNTEAFF. CDR3 bases read: TGCGCCAGCAGTTTACAGGATATGAACACTGAA. The gene calls are TRBV5-1 and TRBJ1-1, with D possibly TRBD1 on 5 matching bases. Coverage ceases 3 residues before the CDR3 finishes, and the germline J gene fills in the end. This CDR3 region has 14 residues. Trimming took 5 bases from V and 0 from J, leaving 11 bases between them. CDR1 is SGHRS and CDR2 is YFSETQ in the germline V gene.

To note about this clone: The CDR3 extends 3 residues past the end of the read, so its final part is completed from the germline J gene. This sequence joins TRBV5-4 and TRBJ1-2; 8 bases map to TRBD1. Per the germline V gene, CDR1 is SGHNT and CDR2 is YYREEE (reference sequence). V gave up 4 bases and J gave up 5 bases; unmatched junction bases: 10. CDR3 length: 15 residues. This chain's CDR3 is CASSPYDRGHYGYTF. The CDR3 bases that were read are TGTGCCAGCAGCCCATACGACAGGGGCCATTATGGC.

Concerning this clone: The DNA ends 3 residues before the CDR3 does, and the rest of the CDR3 is filled in from the germline J gene. This chain joins TRBV15 and TRBJ2-5; D might be TRBD1 (5 bases). V lost 4 bases and J 5 bases, leaving 14 bases between the germline ends. This CDR3 has 14 residues. Germline V gives CDR1 LNHNV, CDR2 YYDKDF (reference sequence). Incomplete CDR3 DNA: TGTGCCACCAGCACCCGGACAACCGGGGAGACC. Protein product: CATSTRTTGET. The CDR3 as a whole reads CATSTRTTGETQYF.

About this clone itself: Read data end 3 residues before the CDR3 end; the end is taken from the germline J gene. The genes are TRBV7-2 and TRBJ1-2; D gene unclear. This CDR3 is built from 14 residues. From germline, CDR1 is SGHTA and CDR2 FQGNSA. CDR3 protein: CASSLAAITDTYTF. Partial CDR3 DNA: TGTGCCAGCAGCTTAGCGGCCATCACAGATACC.

CDR3 region: CASSPGTSGYNDYTF. The sequenced part of the CDR3 DNA is TGTGCCAGTAGTCCAGGGACTAGCGGTTACAATGAC. The chain recombines TRBV19 with TRBJ1-2, with D possibly TRBD1 on 5 matching bases. The CDR3 extends 3 residues past the end of the read, so its final part is completed from the germline J gene. The CDR3 contains 15 residues. Germline CDR1 LNHDA, CDR2 SQIVND (reference sequence). Supplemented by reference TRBV19 and TRBJ1-2, the full variable domain reads DGGITQSPKYLFRKEGQNVTLSCEQNLNHDAMYWYRQDPGQGLRLIYYSQIVNDFQKGDIAEGYSVSREKKESFPLTVTSAQKNPTAFYLCASSPGTSGYNDYTFGSGTRLTVV.

A remark on this clone: The sequence runs out 3 residues before the end of the CDR3; the remainder is reconstructed from the germline J gene. V gene TRBV5-1 combines with J gene TRBJ2-5; TRBD1 agrees at 7 bases. This CDR3 has 15 amino acids. The V gene's germline CDR1 is SGHRS and CDR2 YFSETQ. Trimming took 4 bases from V and 4 from J; bases not matched to a gene: 10. CDR3 sequence: CASSPGTVNRETQYF. The CDR3 DNA, read in part, is TGCGCCAGCAGCCCCGGGACAGTTAATCGAGAGACC.

A word on this clone: The CDR3 end is not reached by the read, which stops 3 residues before it; the germline J gene fills it in. This chain connects TRBV4-1 to TRBJ2-1; D is unclear. V was trimmed by 1 base and J by 4 bases, leaving 11 bases between them. The CDR3 has 15 residues. The germline V gene has CDR1 MGHRA and CDR2 YSYEKL. This CDR3 reads CASSQGRTSYNEQFF. Incomplete CDR3 DNA: TGCGCCAGCAGCCAAGGCAGAACATCTTACAATGAG.

Concerning this clone itself: Coverage ceases 3 residues before the CDR3 finishes, and the germline J gene fills in the end. The V call is TRBV18, the J call TRBJ1-2, with D tentatively TRBD1 (5 bases). Per the germline V gene, CDR1 is KGHSH and CDR2 is LQKENI. The CDR3 runs to 16 residues. CDR3 loop: CASSPQGSSGSDDYTF. The DNA read from the CDR3 is TGTGCCAGCTCACCACAGGGGAGCTCGGGTTCGGACGAC.

On this clone itself: The read is 3 residues too short to cover the CDR3 end, so that end is filled in from the germline J gene. This chain uses TRBV5-1 with TRBJ1-2; a weak D match, TRBD1 (6 bases). The CDR3 totals 16 residues. Germline-derived CDR1 and CDR2 are SGHRS and YFSETQ. The CDR3 DNA, read in part, is TGCGCCAGCAGCCGGACCGGGACAAATACCATATGGGGC. It yields the protein CASSRTGTNTIWG. The entire CDR3 sequence reads CASSRTGTNTIWGYTF. Together with reference TRBV5-1 and TRBJ1-2, the CDR3 gives the full variable domain: KAGVTQTPRYLIKTRGQQVTLSCSPISGHRSVSWYQQTPGQGLQFLFEYFSETQRNKGNFPGRFSGRQFSNSRSEMNVSTLELGDSALYLCASSRTGTNTIWGYTFGSGTRLTVV.

As to this clone: The read comes to an end 3 residues before the CDR3 does, leaving the germline J gene to fill in the end. The rearrangement links TRBV2 to TRBJ2-2; 7 bases are shared with TRBD1. Germline V gene data show CDR1 as SNHLY and CDR2 as FYNNEI. This CDR3 comprises 15 residues. V lost 4 bases to trimming and J lost 2 bases; unmatched junction nucleotides: 4. The CDR3 is CASSVRDRNTGELFF. The CDR3 bases that were read are TGTGCCAGCAGTGTCCGGGACAGAAACACCGGGGAG.

Regarding this clone: The read ends 3 residues shy of where the CDR3 ends; the end is completed using the germline J gene. The genes are TRBV10-3 and TRBJ2-1, with TRBD1 matching over 8 bases. The CDR3 runs to 13 residues. The trim removed 7 bases at V and 7 bases at J, leaving 6 bases unmatched. Germline values: CDR1 ENHRY, CDR2 SYGVKD. CDR3 in amino acids: CAINSGGGNEQFF. CDR3 bases read: TGTGCCATCAATTCAGGGGGCGGGAATGAG.

Details on this clone: The read falls 3 residues short of the CDR3 end, and the missing part is taken from the germline J gene. The V call is TRBV19, the J call TRBJ2-5, with TRBD1 matching over 9 bases. This CDR3 has 14 amino acids. Germline loops: CDR1 LNHDA, CDR2 SQIVND (reference sequence). V lost 4 bases and J lost 5; bases outside the gene matches: 5. CDR3 sequence reads: CASSTGQGRETQYF. The covered CDR3 bases are TGTGCCAGTAGTACGGGACAGGGCAGGGAGACC.

On this clone: The read gets to within 3 residues of the CDR3 end, and the germline J gene fills in the rest. This rearrangement joins TRBV7-9 to TRBJ2-4; D tentatively reads TRBD1 or TRBD2 (6 bases each). The CDR3 loop spans 15 amino acids. The germline CDR1 and CDR2 sequences are SEHNR and FQNEAQ (reference sequence). This chain's CDR3 is CASSLGRGSNQPQYF. The CDR3 DNA, read in part, is TGTGCCAGCAGCTTAGGGAGGGGGAGCAATCAGCCT.

On this clone: The DNA ends 3 residues before the CDR3 does, and the rest of the CDR3 is filled in from the germline J gene. The chain joins TRBV6-2 or TRBV6-3 to TRBJ1-4; 11 nucleotides match TRBD1. Germline V gene data show CDR1 as MNHEY and CDR2 as SVGEGT. This CDR3 comprises 16 residues. CDR3 loop: CASSRTGGSGANVLFF. CDR3 bases read: TGTGCCAGCAGCCGGACAGGGGGCTCTGGGGCCAACGTA.

Points on this clone: Sequencing ends 3 residues short of the CDR3 end; the germline J gene provides the rest. The chain recombines TRBV11-2 with TRBJ1-5; a possible D gene is TRBD1 (6 bases). The V end lost 1 base, the J end lost 4 bases, and 11 bases lay between the germline ends. The length of the CDR3 is 15 residues. Looked up from germline, CDR1 is SGHAT and CDR2 is FQNNGV. The covered CDR3 bases are TGTGCCAGCAGCTTAGGGGCAGGGGTAAATCAGCCC. Residues: CASSLGAGVNQP. The full CDR3 protein is CASSLGAGVNQPQHF.

To note about this clone: The read terminates 3 residues before the CDR3 end, so the remaining end is supplied by the germline J gene. This chain connects TRBV30 to TRBJ1-1; D may be TRBD1 (5 bases). The CDR3 contains 13 residues. Trimming removed 0 bases at V and 6 bases at J, with 11 bases between. Germline CDR1 reads GTSNPN; CDR2 reads SVGIG (reference sequence). This CDR3 reads CAWSVRRGSEAFF. Partial CDR3 DNA: TGTGCCTGGAGTGTACGGAGGGGTTCTGAA.

Comments on this clone: Sequencing ends 3 residues short of the CDR3 end; the germline J gene provides the rest. The chain has TRBV4-2 and TRBJ2-3, with 12 bases aligning to TRBD2. The CDR3 has 17 residues. The J segment lost 6 bases and the V segment lost 3 bases, leaving 10 bases of the junction unmatched. Germline-derived CDR1 and CDR2 are LGHNA and YNFKEQ. The sequenced CDR3 bases are TGTGCCAGCAGCCAGCGCCTAGCGGGGGGGCTTTTGGATACG. Amino acids: CASSQRLAGGLLDT. The CDR3 reads in full as CASSQRLAGGLLDTQYF.